The rows below give T cell receptor beta chains drawn from one sample of a study of T-cell reconstitution after alpha-beta-depleted transplantation in children. TCRdb passed the PCR reads through MiXCR, listing each CDR3 protein once. Of approximately 650,000 distinct CDR3 sequences listed, around 13% were seen once; the top ten hold 0.79%. The source material was PBMCs, sampled before TCRalphabeta/CD19-depleted stem cell transplant. The source of these receptors is a girl aged 2-15 years with congenital amegakaryocytic thrombocytopenia, due to receive a stem cell transplant. Both conserved end residues are part of each CDR3. A D gene is named only where the DNA matches it firmly. Clone size is shown for a subset of rows, as once, few, many or a class of expanded clone.

clone_size j_call v_call d_call cdr3_aa cdr3_nt
- TRBJ1-2 TRBV20-1 - CSAGLTDGYTF TGCAGTGCTGGGTTGACAGACGGCTACACCTTC
- TRBJ2-4 TRBV11-2 - CTSSLDFGFDGRKGTKNIQYF TGTACCAGCAGCTTAGACTTCGGGTTCGACGGGCGAAAAGGGACCAAAAACATTCAGTACTTC
many TRBJ1-1 TRBV7-9 - CASSLVAGRDTEAFF TGTGCCAGCAGCTTAGTTGCAGGGCGGGATACTGAAGCTTTCTTT
many TRBJ2-3 TRBV5-6 TRBD2 CASSALAGAGDTQYF TGTGCCAGCAGCGCGCTAGCGGGAGCGGGAGATACGCAGTATTTT
- TRBJ2-1 TRBV5-1 - CASTTGVSGNEQFF TGCGCCAGCACCACGGGGGTCTCGGGCAATGAGCAGTTCTTC
many TRBJ2-2 TRBV5-1 - CASSLAVGELFF TGCGCCAGCAGCTTGGCTGTCGGGGAGCTGTTTTTT
many TRBJ2-1 TRBV29-1 TRBD2 CSVAGADQQFF TGCAGCGTAGCGGGGGCAGATCAGCAGTTCTTC
- TRBJ2-1 TRBV11-2 - CASSLRPIEQFF TGTGCCAGCAGCTTAAGGCCTATTGAGCAGTTCTTC
- TRBJ2-1 TRBV7-2 TRBD2 CASSHWGGSYNEQFF TGTGCCAGCAGCCATTGGGGGGGCTCCTACAATGAGCAGTTCTTC
many TRBJ2-7 TRBV20-1 - CSARLRAYEQYF TGCAGTGCTAGGTTAAGGGCCTACGAGCAGTACTTC
- TRBJ2-4 TRBV12-3/TRBV12-4 TRBD2 CASSFGREKDIQYF TGTGCCAGCAGTTTCGGGCGGGAGAAAGACATTCAGTACTTC
many TRBJ2-1 TRBV5-6 - CASSFLSNEQFF TGTGCCAGCAGCTTTCTGAGCAATGAGCAGTTCTTC
few TRBJ2-1 TRBV11-3 TRBD2 CASSGGRHNEQFF TGTGCCAGCAGCGGCGGGAGGCACAATGAGCAGTTCTTC
- TRBJ2-1 TRBV30 - CAWSVGHRGNEQFF TGTGCCTGGAGTGTAGGTCACCGGGGCAATGAGCAGTTCTTC
many TRBJ2-3 TRBV18 TRBD1 CASSRGTGATDTQYF TGTGCCAGCTCACGCGGGACAGGGGCGACAGATACGCAGTATTTT
many TRBJ2-3 TRBV12-3/TRBV12-4 - CASIPRAGREDTQYF TGTGCCAGCATCCCTAGGGCCGGGAGAGAGGATACGCAGTATTTT
many TRBJ1-3 TRBV29-1 - CSVAGDFFGNTIYF TGCAGCGTAGCAGGGGACTTTTTTGGAAACACCATATATTTT
few TRBJ2-1 TRBV20-1 - CSASPHRGLSSYNEQFF TGCAGTGCTAGTCCTCACCGGGGCCTAAGCTCCTACAATGAGCAGTTCTTC
few TRBJ1-1 TRBV30 - CAWSGGVQNTEAFF TGTGCCTGGAGTGGGGGTGTACAGAACACTGAAGCTTTCTTT
- TRBJ1-3 TRBV15 - CATSRARPSNSGNTIYF TGTGCCACCAGCAGGGCCCGGCCGAGCAACTCTGGAAACACCATATATTTT
few TRBJ2-1 TRBV30 - CAWRPPPLGQFF TGTGCCTGGAGACCTCCCCCCTTGGGGCAGTTCTTC
many TRBJ1-1 TRBV5-1 - CASNLGRRNTEAFF TGCGCCAGCAATCTGGGTAGACGGAACACTGAAGCTTTCTTT
many TRBJ2-1 TRBV7-6 TRBD2 CASSLGTTLTNEQFF TGTGCCAGCAGCTTGGGGACTACCCTTACCAATGAGCAGTTCTTC
- TRBJ2-7 TRBV20-1 - CSATMIYEQYF TGCAGTGCTACCATGATATACGAGCAGTACTTC